Given below is one TCR beta chain in context. Its antigen remains unidentified. The CDR3 has 15 amino acids. With 5 bases clipped from V and 4 bases from J, the junction kept 5 bases outside the gene matches. The germline CDR1 and CDR2 sequences are SGHTA and FQGNSA. The method was immunoSEQ multiplex PCR; TCRdb's version includes in-frame clones alone and lacks a portion of them. Of over 95,000 clones in the sample, roughly nine tenths were seen once. The data were obtained in a study of OX40 agonist ivuxolimab in advanced cancers. The overall study: Participants, 82.7% male, averaged roughly 60 years of age, ranging from about 20 to 80. Eligibility admitted prior anti-PD-1, anti-PD-L1 or anti-CTLA-4 therapy; about 42% had some. Study results and caveats: CD8+ T cells averaged more expanded clones than CD4+.

Sequenced material: CD4+ or CD8+ T cells sorted from blood, taken in a trial of the OX40 agonist ivuxolimab. The clonotype comes from an adult with an advanced solid tumor such as melanoma, head and neck, liver or kidney cancer. This rearrangement joins TRBV7-2 to TRBJ2-7, with TRBD2 matching 13 bases. The CDR3 here is CASSPGTSGKYEQYF. The CDR3 DNA is TGTGCCAGCAGCCCTGGGACTAGCGGGAAATACGAGCAGTACTTC.